Presented here are 3 T cell receptor beta chains from one specimen sequenced in a study of blood T cell repertoires in COVID-19. Profiling relied on immunoSEQ multiplex PCR, and the TCRdb table lists in-frame clones only, not all of them. The data hold under 200,000 clones, with under 85% observed a single time. The specimen sequenced was peripheral blood. These receptor sequences come from a man between 65 and 85 years old with acute or convalescent COVID-19.

This rearrangement joins TRBV2 to TRBJ2-5; tentatively, D is TRBD2 (7 bases). Per the germline V gene, CDR1 is SNHLY and CDR2 is FYNNEI. V lost 8 bases and J lost 4, with 11 bases in between. CDR3 length: 12 residues. Here the CDR3 DNA reads TGTGCCAGCGGGGGCGGGGGAGAGACCCAGTACTTC. Protein: CASGGGGETQYF.

The rearrangement joins TRBV19 to TRBJ1-4; perhaps TRBD1 as D (5 bases). Trimming stripped 5 bases from V and 7 bases from J, with 23 bases between. This CDR3 has 17 amino acids. Looked up from germline, CDR1 is LNHDA and CDR2 is SQIVND (reference sequence). The DNA for the CDR3 is TGTGCCAGTAGTGGGCGGGGAGTTCGGGCAGGGCCTGAAAAACTGTTTTTT. Its translation is CASSGRGVRAGPEKLFF.

The J gene is TRBJ1-5, the V gene TRBV19; D is perhaps TRBD1 (5 bases). Trimming pared 6 bases from V and 4 bases from J, leaving 16 bases between. Germline V CDR1 and CDR2: LNHDA, SQIVND (reference sequence). The CDR3 length is 15 residues. Here the CDR3 reads CASRRIETENQPQHF. For the CDR3, the DNA is TGTGCCAGTAGAAGGATTGAGACAGAGAATCAGCCCCAGCATTTT. The variable domain in full, with the rest retrieved from reference TRBV19 and TRBJ1-5, is DGGITQSPKYLFRKEGQNVTLSCEQNLNHDAMYWYRQDPGQGLRLIYYSQIVNDFQKGDIAEGYSVSREKKESFPLTVTSAQKNPTAFYLCASRRIETENQPQHFGDGTRLSIL.